This TCR beta chain came from a study of regulatory T cells in long-lasting Graves disease. To make TCR beta libraries, researchers used iRepertoire HTBI primers and Arm-PCR of CDR3 regions. Via MiXCR, TCRdb re-called the multiplex PCR reads, giving one row per CDR3 protein. The data show 400,000 to 500,000 distinct CDR3 sequences, less than 20% seen once. This clonotype occurred many times. Sample time point: newly diagnosed GD, antithyroid drugs for less than 3 months. PBMCs were the source of the RNA used for TCR sequencing. Collection of peripheral blood (about 10 milliliters) was done using EDTA tubes. CDR1 is MDHEN and CDR2 is SYDVKM in the germline V gene. This CDR3 is built from 17 residues. V was cut by 5 bases and J by 0 bases, with 14 bases left in between. The same data also went into a second study, on T cells in Graves' hyperthyroidism and ophthalmopathy. That work adds: The study excluded patients with uncontrolled infection, other autoimmune disease, pregnancy or lactation. Diagnoses were made from clinical symptoms, serum measures (thyroxine and TRAb), thyroid ultrasound and orbital computed tomography. Most thyroid-expanded clonotypes above 0.001 were also found in blood.

The sequence was collected from a young woman with Graves disease. The rearrangement uses TRBV28 and TRBJ2-6, with D possibly matching TRBD2 (6 bases). Sequenced material: peripheral blood mononuclear cells (PBMCs), taken at new diagnosis, from a patient treated with antithyroid drugs. As DNA, the CDR3 is TGTGCCAGCAGTGGGGCGGGATCCTTCTCTGGGGCCAACGTCCTGACTTTC. Residues: CASSGAGSFSGANVLTF.